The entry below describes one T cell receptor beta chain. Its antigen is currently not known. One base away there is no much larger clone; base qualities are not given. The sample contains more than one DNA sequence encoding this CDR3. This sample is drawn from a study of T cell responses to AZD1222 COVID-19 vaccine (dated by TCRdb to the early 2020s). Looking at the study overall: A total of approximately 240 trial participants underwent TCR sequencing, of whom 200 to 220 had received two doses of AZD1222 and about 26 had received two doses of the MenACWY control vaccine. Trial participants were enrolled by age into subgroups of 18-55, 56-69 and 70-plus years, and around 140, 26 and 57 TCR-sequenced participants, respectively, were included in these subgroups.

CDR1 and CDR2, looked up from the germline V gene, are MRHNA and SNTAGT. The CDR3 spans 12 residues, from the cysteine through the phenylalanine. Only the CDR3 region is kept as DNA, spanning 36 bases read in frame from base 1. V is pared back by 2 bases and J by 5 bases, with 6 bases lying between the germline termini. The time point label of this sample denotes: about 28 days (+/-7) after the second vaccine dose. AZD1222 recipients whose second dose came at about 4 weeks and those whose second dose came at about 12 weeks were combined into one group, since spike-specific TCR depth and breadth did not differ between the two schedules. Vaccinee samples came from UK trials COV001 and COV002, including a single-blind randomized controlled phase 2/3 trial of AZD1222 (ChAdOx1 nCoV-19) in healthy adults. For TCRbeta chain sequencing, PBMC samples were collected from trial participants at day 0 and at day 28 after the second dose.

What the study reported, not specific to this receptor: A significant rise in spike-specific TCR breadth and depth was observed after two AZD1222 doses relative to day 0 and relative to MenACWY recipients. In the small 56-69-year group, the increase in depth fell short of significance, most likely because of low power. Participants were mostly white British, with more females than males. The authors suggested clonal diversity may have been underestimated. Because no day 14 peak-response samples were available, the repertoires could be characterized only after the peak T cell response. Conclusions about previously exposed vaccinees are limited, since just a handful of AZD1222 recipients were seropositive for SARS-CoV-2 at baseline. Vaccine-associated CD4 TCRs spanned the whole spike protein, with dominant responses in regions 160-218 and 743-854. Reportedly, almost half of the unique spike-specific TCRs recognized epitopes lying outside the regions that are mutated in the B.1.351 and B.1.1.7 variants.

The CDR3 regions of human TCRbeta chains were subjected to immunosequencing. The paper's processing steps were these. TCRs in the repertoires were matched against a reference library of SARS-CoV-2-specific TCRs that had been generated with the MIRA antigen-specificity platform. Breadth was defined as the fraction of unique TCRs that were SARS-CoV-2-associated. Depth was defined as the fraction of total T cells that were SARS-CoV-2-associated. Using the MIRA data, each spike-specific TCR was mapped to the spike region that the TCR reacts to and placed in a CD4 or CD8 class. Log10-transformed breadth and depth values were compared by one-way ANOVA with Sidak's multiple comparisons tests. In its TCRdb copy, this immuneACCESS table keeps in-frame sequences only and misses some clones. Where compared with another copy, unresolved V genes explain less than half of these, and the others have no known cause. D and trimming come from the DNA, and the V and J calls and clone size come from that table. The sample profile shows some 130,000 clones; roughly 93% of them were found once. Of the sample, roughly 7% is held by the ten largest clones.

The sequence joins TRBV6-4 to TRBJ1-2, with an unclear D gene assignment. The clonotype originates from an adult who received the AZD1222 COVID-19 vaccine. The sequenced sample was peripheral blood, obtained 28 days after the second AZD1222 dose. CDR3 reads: CASSDGGYGYTF. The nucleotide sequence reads TGTGCCAGCAGTGACGGAGGGTATGGCTACACCTTC.